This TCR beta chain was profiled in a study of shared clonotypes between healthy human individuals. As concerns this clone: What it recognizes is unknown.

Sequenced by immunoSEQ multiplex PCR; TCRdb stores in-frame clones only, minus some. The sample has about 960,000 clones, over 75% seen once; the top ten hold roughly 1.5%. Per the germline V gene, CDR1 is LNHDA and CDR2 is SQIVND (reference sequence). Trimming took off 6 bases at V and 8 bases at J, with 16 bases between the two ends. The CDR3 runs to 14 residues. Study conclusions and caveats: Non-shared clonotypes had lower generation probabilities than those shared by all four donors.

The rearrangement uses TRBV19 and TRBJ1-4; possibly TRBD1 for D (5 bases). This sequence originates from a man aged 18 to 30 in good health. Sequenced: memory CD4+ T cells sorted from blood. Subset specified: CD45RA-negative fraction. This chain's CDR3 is CASSRRVTEEKLFF. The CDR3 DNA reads TGTGCCAGTAGCCGCAGGGTCACGGAGGAAAAACTGTTTTTT.